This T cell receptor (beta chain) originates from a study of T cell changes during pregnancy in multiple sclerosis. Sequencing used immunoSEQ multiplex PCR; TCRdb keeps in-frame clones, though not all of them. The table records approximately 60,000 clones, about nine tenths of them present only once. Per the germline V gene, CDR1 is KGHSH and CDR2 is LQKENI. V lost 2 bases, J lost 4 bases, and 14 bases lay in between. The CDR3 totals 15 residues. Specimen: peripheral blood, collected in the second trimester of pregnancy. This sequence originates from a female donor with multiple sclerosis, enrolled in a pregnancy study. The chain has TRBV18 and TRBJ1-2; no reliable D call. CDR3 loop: CASSPGRPVLYGYTF. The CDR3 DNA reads TGTGCCAGCTCACCAGGGCGTCCAGTTCTCTATGGCTACACCTTC.